This T cell receptor beta chain came from a study of metastatic and nonmetastatic thyroid tumors. With MiXCR, TCRdb reprocessed the PCR reads. The table records 15,000 to 20,000 clones, less than 40% of them present only once. A word on this clone: As yet, its antigen is unknown.

General observations from the study: A significant increase in TCR beta diversity was reportedly seen in malignant thyroid tumors relative to benign nodules, in blood and tumor.

Prior to thyroid surgery, none of the patients had received any treatment. The CDR3 is made up of 16 amino acids. Germline CDR1 is DFQATT and CDR2 is SNEGSKA (reference sequence). After removal of 5 bases from V and 2 bases from J, the junction contained 9 bases not matched to a gene. The sequence was obtained from a male donor with papillary thyroid cancer or a benign thyroid nodule (not recorded which). Some clones in this sample may be carry-over from other donors' samples. V usage is TRBV20-1 and J usage is TRBJ2-7; the match to TRBD2 covers 13 bases. Sequenced: tumor tissue. The CDR3 DNA reads TGCAGTGCTTCTGCCCCCGGGACTAGCGGGACCTACGAGCAGTACTTC. Translation gives CSASAPGTSGTYEQYF.